This T cell receptor (beta chain) is drawn from a study of cytotoxic CD8 clonotypes in ibrutinib-treated CLL. The CDR3 covers 12 residues. V lost 1 base to trimming and J lost 12 bases, with 12 bases between them. Germline loops: CDR1 MDHEN, CDR2 SYDVKM. Using immunoSEQ multiplex PCR, the repertoire was profiled, and TCRdb retains in-frame clones only, with some absent. The repertoire has some 93,000 clones, more than 75% of them found once; the top ten carry around 30%. Specimen: PBMCs, collected after 12 months of ibrutinib treatment. The V and J genes are TRBV28 and TRBJ1-2; D is uncertain. The TCR was taken from a human donor with chronic lymphocytic leukemia. CDR3 protein: CASSLSLGRNTF. The CDR3, as DNA: TGTGCCAGCAGTTTATCCCTGGGGAGGAACACCTTC.